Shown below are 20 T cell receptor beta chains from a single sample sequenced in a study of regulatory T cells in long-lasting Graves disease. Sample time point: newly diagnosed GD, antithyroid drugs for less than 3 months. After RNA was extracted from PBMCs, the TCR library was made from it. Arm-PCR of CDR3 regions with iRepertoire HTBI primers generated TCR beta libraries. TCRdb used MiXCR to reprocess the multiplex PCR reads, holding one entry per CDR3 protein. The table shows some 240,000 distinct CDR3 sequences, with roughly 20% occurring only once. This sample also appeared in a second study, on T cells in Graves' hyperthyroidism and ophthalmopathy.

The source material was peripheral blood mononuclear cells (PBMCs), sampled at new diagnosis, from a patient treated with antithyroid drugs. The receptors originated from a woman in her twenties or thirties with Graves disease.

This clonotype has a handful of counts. The CDR3 nucleotides read TGTGCCATCAGTGAAAGAGCGGTAAACAATCAGCCCCAGCATTTT. Amino acids: CAISERAVNNQPQHF. The rearrangement joins TRBV10-3 to TRBJ1-5, with D hard to call. V shed 3 bases and J shed 3 bases, with 12 bases lying between them. Germline CDR1 is ENHRY and CDR2 is SYGVKD. The length of the CDR3 is 15 residues.

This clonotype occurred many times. Here the CDR3 reads CASSSWDRVFQETQYF. In DNA, the CDR3 is TGTGCCAGCAGCTCCTGGGACAGGGTATTCCAAGAGACCCAGTACTTC. V usage is TRBV11-2 and J usage is TRBJ2-1; 9 positions agree with TRBD1. The J call may be mistaken, given a closer DNA end match to TRBJ2-5. Germline V lookup: CDR1 SGHAT, CDR2 FQNNGV. The CDR3 is 16 amino acids.

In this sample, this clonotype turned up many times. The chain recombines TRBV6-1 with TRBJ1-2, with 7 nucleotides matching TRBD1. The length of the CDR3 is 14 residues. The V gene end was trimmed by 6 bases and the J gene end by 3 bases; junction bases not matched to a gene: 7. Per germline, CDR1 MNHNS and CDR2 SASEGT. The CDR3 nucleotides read TGTGCCAGCAGGGGGCAGGGGGTCGACTATGGCTACACCTTC. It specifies CASRGQGVDYGYTF.

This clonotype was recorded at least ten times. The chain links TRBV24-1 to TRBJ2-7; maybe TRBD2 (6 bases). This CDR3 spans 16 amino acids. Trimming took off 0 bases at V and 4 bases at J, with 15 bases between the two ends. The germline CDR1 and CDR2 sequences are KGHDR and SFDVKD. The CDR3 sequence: CATSDLQRPGDYEQYF. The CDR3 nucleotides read TGTGCCACCAGTGATTTGCAGAGGCCGGGGGATTACGAGCAGTACTTC.

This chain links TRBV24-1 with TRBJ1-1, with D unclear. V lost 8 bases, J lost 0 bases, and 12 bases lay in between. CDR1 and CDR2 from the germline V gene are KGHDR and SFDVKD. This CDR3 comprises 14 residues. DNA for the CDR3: TGTGCCACCATCGCCAATGACATGAACACTGAAGCTTTCTTT. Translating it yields CATIANDMNTEAFF.

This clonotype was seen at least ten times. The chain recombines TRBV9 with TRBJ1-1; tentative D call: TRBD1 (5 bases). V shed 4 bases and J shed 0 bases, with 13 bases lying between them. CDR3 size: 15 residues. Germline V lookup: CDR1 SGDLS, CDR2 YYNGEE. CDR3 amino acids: CASSHGGTVNTEAFF. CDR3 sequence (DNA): TGTGCCAGCAGCCATGGGGGGACGGTGAACACTGAAGCTTTCTTT.

The CDR3 nucleotides read TGTGCCAGCAGTGTCAGAGGGGCCTATAATTCACCCCTCCACTTT. Translated, it gives CASSVRGAYNSPLHF. The rearrangement uses TRBV28 and TRBJ1-6; D possibly corresponds to TRBD1 (5 bases). The V end lost 5 bases, the J end lost 2 bases, and 10 bases lay between the germline ends. Germline lookup yields CDR1 MDHEN and CDR2 SYDVKM. The CDR3 consists of 15 residues.

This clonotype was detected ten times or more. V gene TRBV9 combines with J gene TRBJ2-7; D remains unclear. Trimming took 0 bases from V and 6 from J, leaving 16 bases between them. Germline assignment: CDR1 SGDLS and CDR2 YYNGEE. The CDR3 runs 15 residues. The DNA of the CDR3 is TGTGCCAGCAGCGTAGAGTCGGCTCCCTTGGGCGAGCAGTACTTC. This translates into CASSVESAPLGEQYF. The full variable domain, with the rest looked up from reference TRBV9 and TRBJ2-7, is DSGVTQTPKHLITATGQRVTLRCSPRSGDLSVYWYQQSLDQGLQFLIQYYNGEERAKGNILERFSAQQFPDLHSELNLSSLELGDSALYFCASSVESAPLGEQYFGPGTRLTVT.

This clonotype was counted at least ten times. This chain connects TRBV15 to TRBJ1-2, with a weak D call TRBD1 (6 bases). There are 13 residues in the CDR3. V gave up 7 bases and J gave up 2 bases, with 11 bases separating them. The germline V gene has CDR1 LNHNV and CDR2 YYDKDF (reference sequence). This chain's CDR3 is CATTPDRNYGYTF. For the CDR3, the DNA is TGTGCCACCACCCCGGACAGAAACTATGGCTACACCTTC.

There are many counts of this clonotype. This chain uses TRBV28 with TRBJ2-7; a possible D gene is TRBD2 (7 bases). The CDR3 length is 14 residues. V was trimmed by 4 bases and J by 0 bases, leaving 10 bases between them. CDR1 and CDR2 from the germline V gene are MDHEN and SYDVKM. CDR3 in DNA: TGTGCCAGCAGTTGGGGGGGGGCCTCCTACGAGCAGTACTTC. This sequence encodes CASSWGGASYEQYF.

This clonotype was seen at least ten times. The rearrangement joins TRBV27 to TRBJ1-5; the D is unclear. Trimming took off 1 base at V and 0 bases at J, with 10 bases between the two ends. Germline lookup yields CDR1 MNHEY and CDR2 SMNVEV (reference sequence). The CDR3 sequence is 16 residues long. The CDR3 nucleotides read TGTGCCAGCAGTTTATACGGTATCGGTAGCAATCAGCCCCAGCATTTT. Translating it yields CASSLYGIGSNQPQHF.

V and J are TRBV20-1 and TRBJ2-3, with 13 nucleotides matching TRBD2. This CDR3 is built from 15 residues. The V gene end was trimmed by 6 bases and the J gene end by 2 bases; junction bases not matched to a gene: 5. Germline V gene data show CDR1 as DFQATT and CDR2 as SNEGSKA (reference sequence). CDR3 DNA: TGCAGTGCGACTAGCGGGGGGTCAATCACAGATACGCAGTATTTT. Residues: CSATSGGSITDTQYF.

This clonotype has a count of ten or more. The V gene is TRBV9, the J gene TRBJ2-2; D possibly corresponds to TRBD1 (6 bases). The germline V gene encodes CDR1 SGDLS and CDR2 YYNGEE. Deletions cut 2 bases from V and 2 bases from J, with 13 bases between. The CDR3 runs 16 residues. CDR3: CASSVAGTFNTGELFF. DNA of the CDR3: TGTGCCAGCAGCGTCGCCGGGACATTCAACACCGGGGAGCTGTTTTTT.

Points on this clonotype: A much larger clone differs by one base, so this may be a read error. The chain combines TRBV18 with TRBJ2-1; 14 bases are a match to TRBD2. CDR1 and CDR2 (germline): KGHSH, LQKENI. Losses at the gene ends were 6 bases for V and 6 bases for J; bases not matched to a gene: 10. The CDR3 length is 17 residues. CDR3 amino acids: CASSLTSGGARSNEQFF. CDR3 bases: TGTGCCAGCTCTCTGACTAGCGGGGGGGCTCGGAGCAATGAGCAGTTCTTC. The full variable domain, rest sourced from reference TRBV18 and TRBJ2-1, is NAGVMQNPRHLVRRRGQEARLRCSPMKGHSHVYWYRQLPEEGLKFMVYLQKENIIDESGMPKERFSAEFPKEGPSILRIQQVVRGDSAAYFCASSLTSGGARSNEQFFGPGTRLTVL.

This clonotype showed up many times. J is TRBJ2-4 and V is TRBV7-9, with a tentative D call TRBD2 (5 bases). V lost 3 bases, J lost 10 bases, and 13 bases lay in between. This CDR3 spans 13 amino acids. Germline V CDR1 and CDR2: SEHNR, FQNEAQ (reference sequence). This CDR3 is CASSLDERRIQYF. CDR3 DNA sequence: TGTGCCAGCAGCTTGGACGAGCGGCGAATTCAGTACTTC.

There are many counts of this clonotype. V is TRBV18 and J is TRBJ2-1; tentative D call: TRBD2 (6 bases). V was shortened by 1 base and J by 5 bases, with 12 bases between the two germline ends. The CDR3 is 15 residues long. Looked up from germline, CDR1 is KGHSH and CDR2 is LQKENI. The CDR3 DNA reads TGTGCCAGCTCACCACGGGTCGGGGGAGACAATGAGCAGTTCTTC. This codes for CASSPRVGGDNEQFF.

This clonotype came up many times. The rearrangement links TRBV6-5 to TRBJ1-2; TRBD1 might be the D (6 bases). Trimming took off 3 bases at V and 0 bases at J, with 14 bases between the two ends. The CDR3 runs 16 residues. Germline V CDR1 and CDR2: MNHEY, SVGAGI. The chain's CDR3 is CASSYRGARSNYGYTF. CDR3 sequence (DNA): TGTGCCAGCAGTTATCGGGGGGCCCGCTCTAACTATGGCTACACCTTC.

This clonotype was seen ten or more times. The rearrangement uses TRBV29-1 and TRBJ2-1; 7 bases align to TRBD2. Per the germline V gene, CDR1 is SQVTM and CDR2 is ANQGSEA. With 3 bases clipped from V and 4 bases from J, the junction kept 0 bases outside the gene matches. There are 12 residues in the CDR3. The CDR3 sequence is CSVEGGYNEQFF. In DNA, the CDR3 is TGCAGCGTTGAGGGAGGGTACAATGAGCAGTTCTTC.

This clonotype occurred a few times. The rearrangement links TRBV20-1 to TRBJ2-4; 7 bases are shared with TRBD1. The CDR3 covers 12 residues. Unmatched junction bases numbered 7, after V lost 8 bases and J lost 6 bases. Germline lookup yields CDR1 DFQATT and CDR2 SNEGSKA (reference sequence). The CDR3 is CSPRRQGNIQYF. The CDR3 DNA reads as TGCAGTCCCCGTCGACAGGGAAACATTCAGTACTTC.

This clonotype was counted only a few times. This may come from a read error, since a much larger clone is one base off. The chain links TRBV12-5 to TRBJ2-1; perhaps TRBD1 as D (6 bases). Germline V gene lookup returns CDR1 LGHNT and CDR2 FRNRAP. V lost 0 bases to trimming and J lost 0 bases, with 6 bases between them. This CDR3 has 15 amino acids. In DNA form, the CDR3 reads TGTGCTAGTGGTTTGGTAGGGGGCTCCTACAATGAGCAGTTCTTC. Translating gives CASGLVGGSYNEQFF.